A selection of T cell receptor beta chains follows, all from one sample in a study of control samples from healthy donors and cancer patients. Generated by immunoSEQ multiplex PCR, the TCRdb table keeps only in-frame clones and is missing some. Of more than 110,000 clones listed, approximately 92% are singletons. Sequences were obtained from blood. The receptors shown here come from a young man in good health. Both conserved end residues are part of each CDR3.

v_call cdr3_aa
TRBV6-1 CASSEVRTAEQYF
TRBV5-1 CASSPPQDQGANVLTF
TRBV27 CASSPPNTGELFF
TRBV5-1 CASSVGQYTEAFF
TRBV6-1 CASSEAGGFSPLHF
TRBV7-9 CASSLPGRDGYTF
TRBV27 CASSYRLAGGLSSYEQYF
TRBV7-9 CASSLVGEQYF
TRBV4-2 CASSRDLEKAEAFF
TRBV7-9 CASSLMGPPPETQYF
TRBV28 CASSSRRQGSNQPQHF
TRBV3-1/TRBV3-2 CASSQIGTVQETQYF
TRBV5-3 CARSGARTGAYNEQFF
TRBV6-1 CASSGDTGHIKTFNEKLFF
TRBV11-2 CASSFGGAGTQYF
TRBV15 CATSRDISATRGNTIYF
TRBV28 CASSLGGNSPLHF
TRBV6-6 CASSSIARDAQQAFF
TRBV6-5 CASSQTGTGNQPQHF
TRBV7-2 CASSLRASSTYTDTQYF
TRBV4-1 CASSQVDMGLLRQPQHF
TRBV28 CASSLVNTEAFF